Sequencing of this T cell receptor beta chain was carried out in a study of blood T cell repertoires in COVID-19. About the research overall: From the United States, Italy and Spain came samples of acute and convalescent COVID-19. T cells, B-cell-depleted T cells, or PBMCs provided the cDNA or gDNA that served as material.

In the original analysis: Estimated nucleated cell counts came from reference gene primer amplification. The repertoire was sequenced with immunoSEQ multiplex PCR; TCRdb's copy has only in-frame clones and lacks some. The D gene and trimming were derived from the DNA, and the V and J assignments and clone size from that table. The sample yields 76,000 or so clones, approximately 90% seen once. This CDR3 is 13 amino acids long. Germline values: CDR1 SGHVS, CDR2 FQNEAQ. Trimming pared 8 bases from V and 1 base from J, leaving 8 bases between. This TCR derives from a human donor in a cohort sampled during active COVID-19. The sequencing sample was made of peripheral blood. This chain uses TRBV7-8 with TRBJ2-2, with D unresolved. The CDR3 DNA reads as TGTGCCAGCGCCCCAGTGAACACCGGGGAGCTGTTTTTT. It yields the protein CASAPVNTGELFF.